The clone carrying this T cell receptor (beta chain) was seen only once. Negative magnetic isolation gave CD8+ and CD4+ cells; FACS enriched CD8+ TEMRA. The data derive from a study of CD8 T cells in Susac syndrome. With 4 bases clipped from V and 3 bases from J, the junction kept 9 bases outside the gene matches. CDR3 size: 17 residues. cDNA came from about 0.5 to 1 ug RNA primed by random hexamers. One entry per CDR3 protein, called by TCRdb with MiXCR from the immunoSEQ multiplex PCR reads. The data show about 250,000 distinct CDR3 sequences, around 93% seen once. Sequencing was performed on CD4+ T cells from PBMCs. The chain carries TRBV12-3 or TRBV12-4 and TRBJ2-2; TRBD2 matches at 9 bases. The clonotype was recovered from a human donor with multiple sclerosis. The CDR3 spells CASSSRASGEDTGELFF. CDR3 bases: TGTGCCAGCAGTTCACGGGCTAGCGGGGAAGACACCGGGGAGCTGTTTTTT.